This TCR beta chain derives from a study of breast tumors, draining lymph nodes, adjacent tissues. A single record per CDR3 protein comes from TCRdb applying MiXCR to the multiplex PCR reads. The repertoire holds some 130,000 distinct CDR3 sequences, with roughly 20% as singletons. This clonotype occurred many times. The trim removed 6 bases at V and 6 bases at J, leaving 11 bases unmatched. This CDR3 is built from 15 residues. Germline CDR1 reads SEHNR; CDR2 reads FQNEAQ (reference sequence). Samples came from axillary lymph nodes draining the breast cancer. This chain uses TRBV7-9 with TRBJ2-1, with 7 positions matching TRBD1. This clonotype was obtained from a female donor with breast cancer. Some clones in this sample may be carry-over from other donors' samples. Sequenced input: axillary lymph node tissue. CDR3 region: CASSSGQASSNEQFF. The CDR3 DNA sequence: TGTGCCAGCAGTTCCGGACAGGCCTCTTCCAATGAGCAGTTCTTC.